A single sample is the source of the 6 T cell receptor beta chains below, sequenced in a study. From the RT-PCR reads, TCRdb called clonotypes with MiXCR, one entry per CDR3 protein. The table has about 700,000 distinct CDR3 sequences, around 14% seen once. Sequenced material: memory CD4+ T cells from blood. The source is a female donor in good health, serving as a healthy control.

The rearrangement uses TRBV18 and TRBJ2-2, with a possible D match to TRBD1 (6 bases). V was trimmed by 2 bases and J by 4 bases, leaving 11 bases between them. This CDR3 spans 15 amino acids. Germline assignment: CDR1 KGHSH and CDR2 LQKENI. This CDR3 reads CASSPYTGSTGELFF. CDR3 nucleotides: TGTGCCAGCTCACCATATACAGGGAGCACCGGGGAGCTGTTTTTT.

This clonotype was detected many times. This chain uses TRBV12-3 or TRBV12-4 with TRBJ2-3; no clear D. Trimming removed 6 bases at V and 6 bases at J, with 10 bases between. The CDR3 has 12 amino acids. CDR3 in amino acids: CASRAPPDTQYF. CDR3 bases: TGTGCCAGCAGAGCCCCCCCGGATACGCAGTATTTT.

This clonotype has ten or more counts. The chain joins TRBV6-5 to TRBJ2-5; 7 positions agree with TRBD2. V shed 5 bases and J 5 bases; nucleotides not matched to a gene: 11. The CDR3 extends over 15 amino acids. Per germline, CDR1 MNHEY and CDR2 SVGAGI. CDR3 in amino acids: CASSPGGSGGETQYF. The CDR3 DNA sequence: TGTGCCAGCAGTCCCGGGGGGAGTGGAGGGGAGACCCAGTACTTC.

This chain uses TRBV7-8 with TRBJ2-2; the D gene is possibly TRBD2 (6 bases). Germline CDR1 reads SGHVS; CDR2 reads FQNEAQ. Between the trimmed V and J ends, which lost 5 bases and 4 bases, there was a span of 11 bases. This CDR3 comprises 14 residues. CDR3 DNA sequence: TGTGCCAGCAGCAGACTAGTGAGCACCGGGGAGCTGTTTTTT. Its translation: CASSRLVSTGELFF.

This clonotype was detected ten times or more. The chain combines TRBV6-4 with TRBJ1-1; D call uncertain. The V and J ends lost 4 bases and 5 bases respectively, with 11 bases between them. This CDR3 spans 13 amino acids. Germline V gene sequence: CDR1 MRHNA, CDR2 SNTAGT. The CDR3 here is CASSVSEETEAFF. The CDR3 nucleotides read TGTGCCAGCAGTGTGTCGGAGGAGACTGAAGCTTTCTTT.

V gene TRBV6-5 combines with J gene TRBJ1-4; the match to TRBD1 covers 10 bases. Germline V gene lookup returns CDR1 MNHEY and CDR2 SVGAGI. The V segment lost 5 bases and the J segment 6 bases; nucleotides outside the gene matches: 9. This CDR3 contains 16 residues. CDR3 loop: CASSQGSGQGYEKLFF. The DNA of the CDR3 is TGTGCCAGCAGTCAAGGGTCGGGACAGGGGTATGAAAAACTGTTTTTT.